This is a list of T cell receptor beta chains from one sample in a study of regulatory T cells in long-lasting Graves disease. TCRdb reanalysed the multiplex PCR reads using MiXCR and keeps one entry per CDR3 protein. The repertoire holds a few hundred thousand distinct CDR3 sequences, roughly 24% seen once, with around 30% in the top ten. Material: peripheral blood mononuclear cells (PBMCs), obtained when the disease was refractory, from a patient treated with antithyroid drugs. These receptor sequences come from a woman in her forties with Graves disease. Each CDR3 is given with its conserved first and last residue. A D gene is named only where the DNA matches it firmly. Size is stated for part of the rows, as once, few or many counts, or as a class when the clone is expanded.

V gene: TRBV19; clone size: NA; J gene: TRBJ1-4; D gene: TRBD1; CDR3 protein: CASSIGTGLLLEKLFF; CDR3 DNA: TGTGCCAGTAGTATCGGGACAGGCCTACTTCTGGAAAAACTGTTTTTT
V gene: TRBV10-1; clone size: few; J gene: TRBJ2-1; D gene: NA; CDR3 protein: CASSDELGAKQFF; CDR3 DNA: TGCGCCAGCAGTGATGAGTTAGGGGCCAAGCAGTTCTTC
V gene: TRBV2; clone size: NA; J gene: TRBJ2-5; D gene: NA; CDR3 protein: CASAWSHEASASSQETQYF; CDR3 DNA: TGTGCCAGCGCGTGGTCCCATGAGGCCTCAGCATCCAGCCAAGAGACCCAGTACTTC
V gene: TRBV5-1; clone size: NA; J gene: TRBJ1-1; D gene: NA; CDR3 protein: CASSLLSGQGNTEAFF; CDR3 DNA: TGCGCCAGCAGCTTGCTTTCGGGTCAGGGGAACACTGAAGCTTTCTTT
V gene: TRBV5-1; clone size: once; J gene: TRBJ2-5; D gene: NA; CDR3 protein: CASSLGPTGDQETQYF; CDR3 DNA: TGCGCCAGCAGCTTGGGGCCAACCGGGGACCAAGAGACCCAGTACTTC
V gene: TRBV28; clone size: NA; J gene: TRBJ2-2; D gene: NA; CDR3 protein: CASSLGGSGPGGTGELFF; CDR3 DNA: TGTGCCAGCAGTCTGGGGGGTAGCGGACCTGGGGGAACCGGGGAGCTGTTTTTT
V gene: TRBV12-3/TRBV12-4; clone size: many; J gene: TRBJ2-1; D gene: TRBD2; CDR3 protein: CASSLASGRANEQFF; CDR3 DNA: TGTGCCAGCAGTTTAGCGAGCGGGAGAGCCAATGAGCAGTTCTTC
V gene: TRBV7-9; clone size: NA; J gene: TRBJ2-2; D gene: TRBD2; CDR3 protein: CASSSGTSGGKLFF; CDR3 DNA: TGTGCCAGCAGCTCCGGGACTAGCGGAGGGAAGCTGTTTTTT
V gene: TRBV20-1; clone size: NA; J gene: TRBJ2-3; D gene: TRBD2; CDR3 protein: CSTSIAGGRADTQYF; CDR3 DNA: TGCAGTACTAGTATAGCGGGAGGTCGGGCAGATACGCAGTATTTT
V gene: TRBV19; clone size: many; J gene: TRBJ1-1; D gene: NA; CDR3 protein: CASSINKNTEAFF; CDR3 DNA: TGTGCCAGTAGTATCAACAAGAACACTGAAGCTTTCTTT